This T cell receptor beta chain emerged from a study of shared clonotypes between healthy human individuals. For the study at large: Three plates each covered CD4 naive and memory; CD8 naive two, CD8 memory one.

CDR1 is MNHEY, CDR2 SMNVEV, per germline (reference sequence). There are 13 residues in the CDR3. V lost 5 bases to trimming and J lost 8 bases, with 15 bases between them. Profiling relied on immunoSEQ multiplex PCR, and the TCRdb table lists in-frame clones only, not all of them. The data show some 1,600,000 clones, with about 98% seen just once and 0.4% to 0.45% held by the top ten. The sample consisted of naive CD4+ T cells sorted from blood. Subset of the sample: CD45RA+ positively selected. The V gene is TRBV27, the J gene TRBJ1-1; no definite D call. The receptor's source is a man in his thirties or forties in good health. CDR3 amino acids: CASSPPSKPEAFF. CDR3 nucleotides: TGTGCCAGCAGTCCACCCAGCAAACCCGAAGCTTTCTTT.